This T cell receptor (beta chain) came from a study of metastatic and nonmetastatic thyroid tumors. Per the germline V gene, CDR1 is PRHDT and CDR2 is FYEKMQ (reference sequence). The CDR3 has 14 amino acids. Trimming stripped 3 bases from V and 0 bases from J, with 5 bases between. No treatment of any kind had been given to any patient before thyroid surgery. TCRdb re-called the PCR reads through MiXCR. The sample lists approximately 21,000 clones, around 16% occurring once. A single count supports this clone. This sequence originates from a male donor with papillary thyroid cancer or a benign thyroid nodule (not recorded which). Some clones in this sample may be carry-over from other donors' samples. The source material was blood. The V gene is TRBV13, the J gene TRBJ2-2; D is uncertain. In nucleotides, the CDR3 is TGTGCCAGCAGCTTGAGATCGAACACCGGGGAGCTGTTTTTT. Protein sequence: CASSLRSNTGELFF. The complete variable domain, with remaining parts taken from reference TRBV13 and TRBJ2-2, reads AAGVIQSPRHLIKEKRETATLKCYPIPRHDTVYWYQQGPGQDPQFLISFYEKMQSDKGSIPDRFSAQQFSDYHSELNMSSLELGDSALYFCASSLRSNTGELFFGEGSRLTVL.